One sample yielded the 18 T cell receptor beta chains listed below, sequenced in a study of memory CD8 T cells in hepatitis C reinfection. Documented time point: pre-reinfection, 55 to 20 weeks before reinfection detection. Sorted cells were sequenced directly ex vivo without any in vitro expansion. The assay was immunoSEQ multiplex PCR, and TCRdb's table has in-frame clones only and misses some. The repertoire consists of over 50,000 clones, with roughly 91% occurring once and the leading ten covering roughly 0.99%. The specimen was naive CD8+ T cells sorted from blood. The receptors shown here come from a man younger than 35 with hepatitis C virus infection.

The rearrangement joins TRBV19 to TRBJ2-3; 10 bases are a match to TRBD2. This CDR3 contains 15 residues. Germline V gene sequence: CDR1 LNHDA, CDR2 SQIVND (reference sequence). V gave up 3 bases and J gave up 3 bases; unmatched junction bases: 3. In nucleotides, the CDR3 is TGTGCCAGTAGTATTAGCGGGGGGTTTACAGATACGCAGTATTTT. Translated, it gives CASSISGGFTDTQYF. Together with reference TRBV19 and TRBJ2-3, the CDR3 gives the full variable domain: DGGITQSPKYLFRKEGQNVTLSCEQNLNHDAMYWYRQDPGQGLRLIYYSQIVNDFQKGDIAEGYSVSREKKESFPLTVTSAQKNPTAFYLCASSISGGFTDTQYFGPGTRLTVL.

The chain carries TRBV4-1 and TRBJ2-7; the D gene is possibly TRBD1 (6 bases). Germline-derived CDR1 and CDR2 are MGHRA and YSYEKL. This CDR3 is built from 14 residues. Trimming pared 1 base from V and 2 bases from J, leaving 9 bases between. CDR3 nucleotide sequence: TGCGCCAGCAGCCAAGTAGGGGGAGCCTACGAGCAGTACTTC. Protein product: CASSQVGGAYEQYF.

The J gene is TRBJ2-3, the V gene TRBV6-5, with 7 bases identical to TRBD2. Per the germline V gene, CDR1 is MNHEY and CDR2 is SVGAGI. This CDR3 has 15 amino acids. Trimming removed 0 bases from V and 3 bases from J; junction bases left unmatched: 3. The CDR3 is CASSYSPGGTDTQYF. The CDR3 DNA sequence: TGTGCCAGCAGTTACTCCCCGGGGGGAACAGATACGCAGTATTTT.

The rearrangement uses TRBV5-4 and TRBJ2-2; TRBD2 might be the D (6 bases). CDR1 is SGHNT, CDR2 YYREEE, per germline (reference sequence). V was cut by 6 bases and J by 1 base, with 28 bases left in between. The CDR3 contains 20 residues. The CDR3 nucleotides read TGTGCCAGCATCGCGATGGCAGGTCCTCCGCGGGAAGGGAACACCGGGGAGCTGTTTTTT. Translation gives CASIAMAGPPREGNTGELFF.

This clone was observed once. The rearrangement links TRBV6-5 to TRBJ1-5; D ambiguous. Germline loops: CDR1 MNHEY, CDR2 SVGAGI. Trimming left V 4 bases short and J 0 bases short, with 10 bases between. The CDR3 consists of 15 residues. The chain's CDR3 is CASSSIGDSNQPQHF. CDR3 bases: TGTGCCAGCAGTTCCATCGGGGATAGCAATCAGCCCCAGCATTTT.

V and J are TRBV6-5 and TRBJ2-3; D might be TRBD1 (6 bases). CDR1 and CDR2 (germline): MNHEY, SVGAGI. This CDR3 is 15 amino acids long. V lost 0 bases to trimming and J lost 0 bases, with 7 bases between them. Here the CDR3 reads CASSYSGQSTDTQYF. The DNA for the CDR3 is TGTGCCAGCAGTTACTCTGGACAGAGCACAGATACGCAGTATTTT.

V gene TRBV25-1 combines with J gene TRBJ2-7, with D maybe TRBD2 (5 bases). V shed 8 bases and J shed 2 bases, with 25 bases lying between them. The CDR3 covers 17 residues. From germline, CDR1 is MGHDK and CDR2 SYGVNS. The CDR3 here is CASGCPLFGEIPYEQYV. CDR3 DNA: TGTGCCAGCGGATGTCCTCTTTTCGGGGAAATCCCCTACGAGCAGTACGTC.

This rearrangement joins TRBV4-3 to TRBJ2-3; 7 bases match TRBD2. The CDR3 contains 15 residues. J lost 5 bases, V lost 1 base, and 6 bases had no gene match. CDR1 is LGHNA and CDR2 is YSLEER in the germline V gene. The CDR3 DNA reads TGCGCCAGCAGCCAAGTCACTGGGGGGGAAGATACGCAGTATTTT. Translated: CASSQVTGGEDTQYF.

V and J are TRBV9 and TRBJ2-5; a possible D gene is TRBD1 (5 bases). Trimming removed 0 bases at V and 3 bases at J, with 9 bases between. The CDR3 has 14 amino acids. Germline V lookup: CDR1 SGDLS, CDR2 YYNGEE. In DNA, the CDR3 is TGTGCCAGCAGCGTAGGGGCCAGGGAAGAGACCCAGTACTTC. This gives the protein CASSVGAREETQYF.

Only a few counts were recorded for this clone. This chain connects TRBV30 to TRBJ1-1; D uncertain. Trimming cost V 5 bases and J 0 bases, with 4 bases left between them. Germline V gene data show CDR1 as GTSNPN and CDR2 as SVGIG (reference sequence). The CDR3 has 11 amino acids. The CDR3 DNA reads TGTGCCTGGGTCATGAACACTGAAGCTTTCTTT. Its protein product is CAWVMNTEAFF.

J is TRBJ2-1 and V is TRBV5-1; TRBD1 agrees at 9 bases. Germline V lookup: CDR1 SGHRS, CDR2 YFSETQ. V was clipped by 4 bases and J by 3 bases; unmatched bases: 17. The CDR3 is 19 residues long. The CDR3: CASSPYSITGTGYYNEQFF. Here the CDR3 DNA reads TGCGCCAGCAGCCCCTACTCTATAACCGGGACAGGGTACTACAATGAGCAGTTCTTC. The entire variable domain, with the rest obtained from reference TRBV5-1 and TRBJ2-1, is as follows: KAGVTQTPRYLIKTRGQQVTLSCSPISGHRSVSWYQQTPGQGLQFLFEYFSETQRNKGNFPGRFSGRQFSNSRSEMNVSTLELGDSALYLCASSPYSITGTGYYNEQFFGPGTRLTVL.

The CDR3 sequence: CASSLAGGVWYEQYF. DNA of the CDR3: TGTGCCAGCAGCTTGGCAGGCGGGGTTTGGTACGAGCAGTACTTC. The chain links TRBV5-4 to TRBJ2-7; maybe TRBD2 (6 bases). Trimming left V 0 bases short and J 4 bases short, with 14 bases between. The germline gives CDR1 SGHNT, CDR2 YYREEE (reference sequence). The CDR3 is 15 residues long.

The chain joins TRBV5-1 to TRBJ2-2; 7 bases agree with TRBD2. CDR3 length equals 16 residues. The J segment lost 3 bases and the V segment lost 2 bases, leaving 7 bases of the junction unmatched. The germline gives CDR1 SGHRS, CDR2 YFSETQ. The CDR3 protein is CASSFSSGIHTGELFF. CDR3 bases: TGCGCCAGCAGCTTTTCTAGCGGAATACACACCGGGGAGCTGTTTTTT.

The V call is TRBV7-9, the J call TRBJ2-1, with D perhaps TRBD2 (7 bases). Trimming pared 7 bases from V and 7 bases from J, leaving 23 bases between. This CDR3 contains 16 residues. From germline, CDR1 is SEHNR and CDR2 FQNEAQ (reference sequence). CDR3 DNA: TGTGCCAGCACCCCAAGTGGAGGGGGGGCACTTAATGAGCAGTTCTTC. This translates into CASTPSGGGALNEQFF.

The rearrangement uses TRBV19 and TRBJ2-1, with TRBD1 matching over 11 bases. V dropped 4 bases and J dropped 5; count of bases not matched to a gene: 10. This CDR3 region has 17 residues. CDR1 is LNHDA and CDR2 is SQIVND in the germline V gene (reference sequence). The CDR3 spells CASSRSFSGQGDNEQFF. The CDR3 DNA sequence: TGTGCCAGTAGTAGGTCTTTCTCGGGACAGGGGGACAATGAGCAGTTCTTC.

V gene TRBV6-5 combines with J gene TRBJ2-1; D is possibly TRBD2 (6 bases). V lost 3 bases, J lost 3 bases, and 9 bases lay in between. CDR3 length: 14 amino acids. Germline CDR1 reads MNHEY; CDR2 reads SVGAGI. The CDR3 nucleotides are TGTGCCAGCAGTTATAGGGGACTCTACAATGAGCAGTTCTTC. Its protein is CASSYRGLYNEQFF.

The V call is TRBV7-9, the J call TRBJ2-1, with 8 positions matching TRBD2. This CDR3 comprises 18 residues. V trimming: 5 bases; J trimming: 4 bases; junction bases outside the gene matches: 16. Germline V gene data show CDR1 as SEHNR and CDR2 as FQNEAQ (reference sequence). The CDR3 loop reads CASSETREGPTKYNEQFF. CDR3 bases: TGTGCCAGCAGCGAAACCCGGGAGGGGCCGACAAAGTACAATGAGCAGTTCTTC. The full variable domain, completed using reference TRBV7-9 and TRBJ2-1, is DTGVSQNPRHKITKRGQNVTFRCDPISEHNRLYWYRQTLGQGPEFLTYFQNEAQLEKSRLLSDRFSAERPKGSFSTLEIQRTEQGDSAMYLCASSETREGPTKYNEQFFGPGTRLTVL.

V gene TRBV11-1 combines with J gene TRBJ2-1, with a possible D match to TRBD2 (6 bases). The CDR3 covers 14 residues. Deletions cut 3 bases from V and 3 bases from J, with 9 bases between. Germline-derived CDR1 and CDR2 are SGHAT and FQDESV (reference sequence). In DNA, the CDR3 is TGTGCCAGCAGCTTTGGCGGGGACTACAATGAGCAGTTCTTC. Translation gives CASSFGGDYNEQFF. Full variable domain (rest looked up from reference TRBV11-1 and TRBJ2-1): EAEVAQSPRYKITEKSQAVAFWCDPISGHATLYWYRQILGQGPELLVQFQDESVVDDSQLPKDRFSAERLKGVDSTLKIQPAELGDSAMYLCASSFGGDYNEQFFGPGTRLTVL.